This TCR beta chain was captured in a study of cytomegalovirus exposure and HLA in healthy donors. Looking at the study overall: An earlier analysis identified 117 million unique TCR beta sequences in approximately 190 million T cells.

This clone was recorded once. Antigen unknown. In the PCR, 60 Vbeta and 13 Jbeta primers were used. TCRdb's copy holds only in-frame clones and misses some; the assay was immunoSEQ multiplex PCR. This table has 100,000 to 150,000 clones, approximately 79% appearing once. Study conclusions and caveats: Further analysis, carried out later, found HLA-associated TCR beta chains more clonally expanded than equally common other chains. Cytomegalovirus-associated TCR beta chains were listed, numbering 150 to 200.

V was clipped by 3 bases and J by 4 bases; unmatched bases: 12. This CDR3 is built from 19 residues. Germline-derived CDR1 and CDR2 are LNHNV and YYDKDF (reference sequence). This sequence originates from a man aged 30 to 45 in good health and CMV-seronegative. This chain connects TRBV15 to TRBJ2-5; TRBD2 agrees at 15 bases. The sequenced sample consisted of PBMCs. The CDR3 sequence is CATSRLLGTSGGTPETQYF. The CDR3 DNA sequence: TGTGCCACCAGCAGGCTCCTTGGGACTAGCGGGGGGACCCCAGAGACCCAGTACTTC.